One sample yielded the 24 T cell receptor beta chains listed below, sequenced in a study of blood T cells in healthy people across ages (dated by TCRdb to between 2014 and 2017). The library was built by means of 5' RACE. Sequenced on an Illumina HiSeq 2500. A second PCR of about 7 to 12 cycles was run with a J-beta primer mix and a sample-barcoded 5' primer. TCRdb trimmed public reads at Q25 via fastp, called clones via MiXCR and kept in-frame beta chains. A single entry per CDR3 protein holds the most common genes and DNA from its merged rows. Here the sample has approximately 960,000 distinct CDR3 sequences; just under 30% occur a single time. The ten top clones hold roughly a tenth of the sample. In addition, the sample was reused for a study of T cells of mothers and their children.

The sequenced sample was blood. These receptors all come from a woman in her thirties or forties in good health.

This clonotype has more than one count but fewer than ten. DNA of the CDR3: TGTGCCAGCAGCCAGGGACAGGCCCCACACTATGGCTACACCTTC. This codes for CASSQGQAPHYGYTF. V usage is TRBV7-3 and J usage is TRBJ1-2; 8 nucleotides align to TRBD1. V shed 5 bases, J shed 3 bases, and the junction held 8 bases outside the gene matches. CDR3 length: 15 residues. CDR1 is SGHTA, CDR2 FQGTGA, per germline.

A remark on this clonotype: A much larger clone differs from this one at a single base, so this may be a read error. The chain employs TRBV11-2 and TRBJ2-7, with 11 bases aligning to TRBD1. Germline V gives CDR1 SGHAT, CDR2 FQNNGV. CDR3 length: 16 amino acids. Trimming took 0 bases from V and 7 from J; bases not matched to a gene: 8. The CDR3, as DNA: TGTGCCAGCAGCTTAGACGAGGACAGGGGGCGAATGGAGCAGTACTTC. This gives the protein CASSLDEDRGRMEQYF.

This clonotype was seen more than once but under ten times. The rearrangement links TRBV10-3 to TRBJ2-3; a weak D match, TRBD2 (7 bases). The V and J ends lost 4 bases and 6 bases respectively, with 17 bases between them. CDR1 and CDR2 from the germline V gene are ENHRY and SYGVKD. This CDR3 spans 15 amino acids. CDR3 DNA: TGTGCCATCAGTGGCCGGCGGGGGCAGCGGGATACGCAGTATTTT. The encoded protein is CAISGRRGQRDTQYF.

The chain employs TRBV2 and TRBJ2-5; TRBD2 matches 13 bases. Germline V gene sequence: CDR1 SNHLY, CDR2 FYNNEI. The length of the CDR3 is 16 residues. V lost 6 bases, J lost 1 base, and 5 bases stayed unmatched. CDR3: CASRGTSGEFQETQYF. CDR3 sequence (DNA): TGTGCCAGCAGAGGGACTAGCGGGGAATTCCAAGAGACCCAGTACTTC.

This clonotype was seen at least ten times. The chain couples TRBV7-2 to TRBJ2-7; 9 bases fit TRBD1. The CDR3 contains 15 residues. Germline CDR1 reads SGHTA; CDR2 reads FQGNSA. Trimming cost V 5 bases and J 4 bases; bases outside gene matches: 9. CDR3 region: CASSVRGDRVYEQYF. The CDR3 DNA sequence: TGTGCCAGCAGCGTCCGAGGGGACAGGGTATACGAGCAGTACTTC.

V gene TRBV24-1 combines with J gene TRBJ1-1; 7 positions match TRBD1. From germline, CDR1 is KGHDR and CDR2 SFDVKD. V was clipped by 9 bases and J by 1 base; unmatched bases: 4. There are 13 residues in the CDR3. The CDR3 nucleotides read TGTGCCACCGCCCCAGGGGGGAACACTGAAGCTTTCTTT. Protein: CATAPGGNTEAFF.

This clonotype was observed at least ten times. The chain has TRBV10-3 and TRBJ2-4, with 7 bases that match TRBD2. J lost 3 bases, V lost 2 bases, and 1 base had no gene match. The CDR3 is 14 amino acids. The germline V gene has CDR1 ENHRY and CDR2 SYGVKD. The CDR3 loop reads CAISERGDKNIQYF. Written as DNA, the CDR3 is TGTGCCATCAGTGAGCGGGGGGACAAAAACATTCAGTACTTC.

This clonotype was seen many times. CDR3 DNA: TGTGCCAGCAGCTCGGGACAGGGCAATCAGCCCCAGCATTTT. Amino acid sequence: CASSSGQGNQPQHF. The gene calls are TRBV7-9 and TRBJ1-5, with 8 bases that match TRBD1. This CDR3 spans 14 amino acids. Germline-derived CDR1 and CDR2 are SEHNR and FQNEAQ (reference sequence). V was pared by 4 bases and J by 2 bases, with 1 base of the junction left unmatched.

CDR3 residues: CASSLIEASREQFF. The CDR3, as DNA: TGTGCCAGCAGTTTGATAGAGGCTTCTAGGGAGCAGTTCTTC. The chain is built from TRBV28 and TRBJ2-1; D unclear. CDR1 MDHEN and CDR2 SYDVKM come from the germline V gene. With 3 bases removed from V and 10 bases from J, the gap between germline ends came to 16 bases. The CDR3 loop spans 14 amino acids.

The V gene is TRBV12-3 or TRBV12-4, the J gene TRBJ2-1; D ambiguous. The CDR3 has 13 residues. Between the trimmed V and J ends, which lost 3 bases and 5 bases, there was a span of 8 bases. The CDR3 sequence: CASSFQRNNEQFF. The CDR3 coding sequence is TGTGCCAGCAGTTTTCAACGGAACAATGAGCAGTTCTTC.

With regard to this clonotype: A much larger clone lies a single base off, so this may be a read error. The chain has TRBV28 and TRBJ1-2; perhaps TRBD1 as D (5 bases). With 4 bases removed from V and 8 bases from J, the gap between germline ends came to 17 bases. Germline V gene lookup returns CDR1 MDHEN and CDR2 SYDVKM. The CDR3 covers 14 residues. This CDR3 is CASSSVSGIWGYTF. In DNA, the CDR3 is TGTGCCAGCAGTTCAGTCTCAGGGATTTGGGGCTACACCTTC.

This clonotype occurred many times. The gene calls are TRBV4-1 and TRBJ2-1, with TRBD2 identical over 10 bases. The V gene's germline CDR1 is MGHRA and CDR2 YSYEKL. V lost 3 bases to trimming and J lost 7 bases; unmatched junction nucleotides: 6. This CDR3 comprises 15 residues. CDR3 protein: CASSQLAGVTNEQFF. The CDR3 DNA sequence: TGCGCCAGCAGCCAGCTAGCGGGGGTTACTAATGAGCAGTTCTTC.

This chain uses TRBV7-9 with TRBJ1-1; no firm D call. V was shortened by 5 bases and J by 5 bases, with 12 bases between the two germline ends. This CDR3 contains 13 residues. Looked up from germline, CDR1 is SEHNR and CDR2 is FQNEAQ (reference sequence). The CDR3 region is CASSRQRTTEAFF. The CDR3 DNA reads TGTGCCAGCAGCCGGCAAAGAACAACTGAAGCTTTCTTT.

This clonotype came up many times. The chain carries TRBV4-3 and TRBJ1-2; TRBD1 matches at 10 bases. Unmatched junction bases numbered 16, after V lost 2 bases and J lost 4 bases. CDR3 length: 19 amino acids. Germline-derived CDR1 and CDR2 are LGHNA and YSLEER. CDR3 coding DNA: TGCGCCAGCAGCCAACAGCCGGGACAGGGGCGCAAATTGGGCTATGGCTACACCTTC. Protein product: CASSQQPGQGRKLGYGYTF.

As concerns this clonotype: A read error may explain this, as a much larger clone is one base away. The chain uses TRBV9 and TRBJ2-4; TRBD1 matches 7 bases. V gave up 4 bases and J gave up 13 bases; unmatched junction bases: 17. This CDR3 contains 15 residues. Germline V lookup: CDR1 SGDLS, CDR2 YYNGEE. The DNA for the CDR3 is TGTGCCAGCAGCCCGGGGACAGCTAACTCCTACGGGCAGTACTTC. This gives the protein CASSPGTANSYGQYF.

This chain links TRBV20-1 with TRBJ2-6; 8 nucleotides agree with TRBD1. V was pared by 0 bases and J by 2 bases, with 9 bases of the junction left unmatched. CDR3 length equals 18 residues. Looked up from germline, CDR1 is DFQATT and CDR2 is SNEGSKA (reference sequence). This chain's CDR3 is CSARDFAGGSPGANVLTF. The CDR3 DNA is TGCAGTGCTAGAGATTTTGCAGGGGGCTCCCCTGGGGCCAACGTCCTGACTTTC.

This chain uses TRBV6-6 with TRBJ1-5; 7 bases are shared with TRBD1. The ends lost 6 bases at V and 0 bases at J; junction bases unmatched: 5. This CDR3 region has 15 residues. Germline V gives CDR1 MNHNY, CDR2 SVGAGI (reference sequence). The CDR3 loop is CASRGDRASNQPQHF. CDR3 coding DNA: TGTGCCAGCAGGGGCGACAGGGCTAGCAATCAGCCCCAGCATTTT.

In the case of this clonotype: Just one base apart from a much larger clone, this may be a read error. The V call is TRBV10-3, the J call TRBJ1-5, with a weak D call TRBD1 (5 bases). Per germline, CDR1 ENHRY and CDR2 SYGVKD. The CDR3 runs 15 residues. The V end lost 3 bases, the J end lost 5 bases, and 14 bases lay between the germline ends. DNA for the CDR3: TGTGCCATCAGTGACTCGGACGGGGGTTATCAGCCCCAGCATTTT. As protein: CAISDSDGGYQPQHF.

As for this clonotype: The junction shows a germline mismatch at one end, possibly a read error. The chain carries TRBV6-4 and TRBJ2-7, with a weak D call TRBD1 (5 bases). This CDR3 spans 13 amino acids. Germline V gives CDR1 MRHNA, CDR2 SNTAGT. The CDR3 DNA reads TGTGCCGGCAGGGTGAGCGAGTACAATGAGCAGTACTTC. It encodes CAGRVSEYNEQYF.

This clonotype was picked up many times. The rearrangement links TRBV27 to TRBJ2-5; 12 bases fit TRBD1. The CDR3 consists of 15 residues. CDR1 MNHEY and CDR2 SMNVEV come from the germline V gene (reference sequence). V gave up 4 bases and J gave up 6 bases; unmatched junction bases: 6. The CDR3 nucleotides are TGTGCCAGCAGTTCCGGGACAGGGGGCGGGAAGACCCAGTACTTC. Translated, it gives CASSSGTGGGKTQYF.

This clonotype turned up a few times. The chain recombines TRBV29-1 with TRBJ2-1; 8 positions match TRBD2. Trimming took 4 bases from V and 6 from J; bases not matched to a gene: 17. The length of the CDR3 is 17 residues. CDR1 and CDR2 from the germline V gene are SQVTM and ANQGSEA. The DNA for the CDR3 is TGCAGCGTTGTAAGGGCCATTGGGGGGGCGGGAGGCAATGAGCAGTTCTTC. This sequence encodes CSVVRAIGGAGGNEQFF.

V is TRBV12-3 or TRBV12-4 and J is TRBJ1-1; 8 positions match TRBD1. This CDR3 spans 13 amino acids. V was clipped by 5 bases and J by 7 bases; unmatched bases: 6. CDR3 protein: CASSPRQGFEAFF. CDR3 DNA: TGTGCCAGCAGTCCTCGACAGGGGTTTGAAGCTTTCTTT.

The table lists this clonotype with a few counts. The chain combines TRBV27 with TRBJ1-1; D gene unclear. This CDR3 has 13 residues. V lost 7 bases and J 1 base, leaving 10 bases between the germline ends. From germline, CDR1 is MNHEY and CDR2 SMNVEV (reference sequence). The CDR3 coding sequence is TGTGCCAGCAAACAGTCCCCGAACACTGAAGCTTTCTTT. Its protein product is CASKQSPNTEAFF.

V usage is TRBV7-2 and J usage is TRBJ1-1; D gene ambiguous. CDR3 length equals 13 residues. CDR1 and CDR2 from the germline V gene are SGHTA and FQGNSA. V was pared by 4 bases and J by 6 bases, with 12 bases between. The chain's CDR3 is CASSWAAGPEAFF. DNA for the CDR3: TGTGCCAGCAGCTGGGCGGCAGGACCTGAAGCTTTCTTT.